The 14 T cell receptor beta chains reported below all come from one sample, sequenced in a study of T cell responses to AZD1222 COVID-19 vaccine. The method was immunoSEQ multiplex PCR; TCRdb's version includes in-frame clones alone and lacks a portion of them. Of fewer than 200,000 clones in the sample, around nine tenths were seen once. This material consisted of peripheral blood, taken on day 0 of AZD1222 vaccination. These TCRs come from an adult in good health.

This clone has just a few counts. The chain combines TRBV3-1 (or the pseudogene TRBV3-2) with TRBJ1-1, with D perhaps matching TRBD1 (5 bases). V lost 4 bases and J 3 bases, leaving 15 bases between the germline ends. CDR1 is LGHDT and CDR2 is YNNKEL in the germline V gene (reference sequence). The CDR3 has 15 residues. The CDR3 spells CASSREGAPDTEAFF. Written as DNA, the CDR3 is TGTGCCAGCAGCCGCGAAGGGGCCCCGGACACTGAAGCTTTCTTT.

This chain connects TRBV6-5 to TRBJ1-1, with D possibly being TRBD1 (6 bases). This CDR3 comprises 15 residues. In germline, CDR1 is MNHEY, CDR2 SVGAGI. The V and J ends lost 8 bases and 0 bases respectively, with 16 bases between them. CDR3 sequence (DNA): TGTGCCAGCTCTGTGACAGGAGGGGTGAACACTGAAGCTTTCTTT. Residues: CASSVTGGVNTEAFF.

The V call is TRBV7-3, the J call TRBJ2-2, with a tentative D call TRBD1 (5 bases). Trimming cost V 2 bases and J 5 bases, with 12 bases left between them. Germline V gene lookup returns CDR1 SGHTA and CDR2 FQGTGA. CDR3 size: 15 residues. The CDR3 spells CASSLSAGWTGELFF. For the CDR3, the DNA is TGTGCCAGCAGCTTATCGGCAGGGTGGACCGGGGAGCTGTTTTTT.

The J gene is TRBJ2-2, the V gene TRBV5-1; D is uncertain. Germline V gene lookup returns CDR1 SGHRS and CDR2 YFSETQ. This CDR3 spans 14 amino acids. V lost 4 bases and J lost 3, with 10 bases in between. The CDR3 nucleotides read TGCGCCAGCAGCCTCCGAACAGACACCGGGGAGCTGTTTTTT. Translation: CASSLRTDTGELFF.

The chain uses TRBV2 and TRBJ1-1, with a weak D call TRBD1 (6 bases). V was cut by 7 bases and J by 4 bases, with 16 bases left in between. Germline CDR1 reads SNHLY; CDR2 reads FYNNEI. The CDR3 runs to 14 residues. The DNA of the CDR3 is TGTGCCAGCACCCCCGGGAACAGGGTCACTGAAGCTTTCTTT. This translates into CASTPGNRVTEAFF.

The chain recombines TRBV7-2 with TRBJ1-5, with 9 bases that match TRBD1. CDR1 is SGHTA, CDR2 FQGNSA, per germline. The ends lost 5 bases at V and 1 base at J; junction bases unmatched: 6. The length of the CDR3 is 16 residues. The CDR3, as DNA: TGTGCCAGCAGCAGTCGACAGGGGGTGAGCAATCAGCCCCAGCATTTT. Translating it yields CASSSRQGVSNQPQHF.

J is TRBJ2-7 and V is TRBV19; 8 bases map to TRBD1. The V and J ends lost 5 bases and 5 bases, in that order; junction bases with no gene match: 5. Germline CDR1 LNHDA, CDR2 SQIVND (reference sequence). This CDR3 has 13 residues. CDR3 nucleotides: TGTGCCAGTAGTCGTCAGGGGGCCCACGAGCAGTACTTC. Translation: CASSRQGAHEQYF.

The V call is TRBV9, the J call TRBJ1-2; the match to TRBD1 covers 9 bases. Germline assignment: CDR1 SGDLS and CDR2 YYNGEE. CDR3 size: 13 residues. The V segment lost 4 bases and the J segment 6 bases; nucleotides outside the gene matches: 4. The CDR3 DNA is TGTGCCAGCAGCTCAAGGACAGGGGATGGCTACACCTTC. Its protein is CASSSRTGDGYTF.

The V and J genes are TRBV6-5 and TRBJ2-7; 7 bases fit TRBD1. Trimming took 2 bases from V and 6 from J; bases not matched to a gene: 4. Germline CDR1 is MNHEY and CDR2 is SVGAGI. CDR3 length: 13 residues. The CDR3 loop reads CASSYTGQSEQYF. In DNA form, the CDR3 reads TGTGCCAGCAGTTACACGGGACAGAGCGAGCAGTACTTC.

This chain links TRBV3-1 (or the pseudogene TRBV3-2) with TRBJ2-7, with 9 bases fitting TRBD2. Germline CDR1 LGHDT, CDR2 YNNKEL (reference sequence). The CDR3 covers 17 residues. J was trimmed by 3 bases and V by 0 bases; bases with no gene match: 9. CDR3 sequence (DNA): TGTGCCAGCAGCCAAGATGTCCTAGCGGGAATCGGCTACGAGCAGTACTTC. It codes for CASSQDVLAGIGYEQYF.

The V gene is TRBV6-5, the J gene TRBJ1-2, with a possible D match to TRBD1 (6 bases). The CDR3 is made up of 14 amino acids. From germline, CDR1 is MNHEY and CDR2 SVGAGI. Trimming removed 5 bases at V and 7 bases at J, with 17 bases between. The CDR3 nucleotides read TGTGCCAGCAGTAGTGAGTCACAGGGCAGTGGCTACACCTTC. Encoded protein: CASSSESQGSGYTF.

The V call is TRBV4-1, the J call TRBJ1-1; 7 bases are a match to TRBD1. The trim removed 4 bases at V and 0 bases at J, leaving 5 bases unmatched. This CDR3 contains 15 residues. The germline V gene encodes CDR1 MGHRA and CDR2 YSYEKL. CDR3 nucleotide sequence: TGCGCCAGCAGCCTCAGACAGGGATTGAACACTGAAGCTTTCTTT. This gives the protein CASSLRQGLNTEAFF.

The chain employs TRBV30 and TRBJ2-3, with 8 bases aligning to TRBD2. V lost 2 bases to trimming and J lost 4 bases; unmatched junction nucleotides: 11. The CDR3 is 16 residues long. Per the germline V gene, CDR1 is GTSNPN and CDR2 is SVGIG (reference sequence). The CDR3 loop reads CAWSPARGGSPDTQYF. The DNA for the CDR3 is TGTGCCTGGAGTCCCGCTCGCGGGGGGTCCCCAGATACGCAGTATTTT.

The V call is TRBV15, the J call TRBJ2-7; possibly TRBD1 or TRBD2 for D (5 bases each). Germline V gene data show CDR1 as LNHNV and CDR2 as YYDKDF (reference sequence). With 4 bases removed from V and 1 base from J, the gap between germline ends came to 11 bases. This CDR3 spans 14 amino acids. The CDR3 protein is CATSTRDHSYEQYF. The CDR3 nucleotides are TGTGCCACCAGCACCCGGGACCATTCCTACGAGCAGTACTTC.